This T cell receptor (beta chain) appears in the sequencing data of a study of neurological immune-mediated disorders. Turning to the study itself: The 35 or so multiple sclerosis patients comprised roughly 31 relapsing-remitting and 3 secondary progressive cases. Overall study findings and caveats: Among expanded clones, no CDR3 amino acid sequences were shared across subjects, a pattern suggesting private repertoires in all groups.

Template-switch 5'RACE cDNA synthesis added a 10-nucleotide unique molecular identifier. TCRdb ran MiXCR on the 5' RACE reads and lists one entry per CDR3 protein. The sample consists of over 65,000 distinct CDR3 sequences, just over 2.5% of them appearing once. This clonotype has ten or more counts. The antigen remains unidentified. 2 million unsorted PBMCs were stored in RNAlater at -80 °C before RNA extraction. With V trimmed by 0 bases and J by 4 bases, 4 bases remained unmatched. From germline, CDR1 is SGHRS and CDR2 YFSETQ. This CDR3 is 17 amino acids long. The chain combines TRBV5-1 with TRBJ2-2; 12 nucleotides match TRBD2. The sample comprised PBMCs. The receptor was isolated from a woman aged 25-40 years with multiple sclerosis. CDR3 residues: CASSLGETSGSTGELFF. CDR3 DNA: TGCGCCAGCAGCTTGGGGGAGACTAGCGGGAGCACCGGGGAGCTGTTTTTT.